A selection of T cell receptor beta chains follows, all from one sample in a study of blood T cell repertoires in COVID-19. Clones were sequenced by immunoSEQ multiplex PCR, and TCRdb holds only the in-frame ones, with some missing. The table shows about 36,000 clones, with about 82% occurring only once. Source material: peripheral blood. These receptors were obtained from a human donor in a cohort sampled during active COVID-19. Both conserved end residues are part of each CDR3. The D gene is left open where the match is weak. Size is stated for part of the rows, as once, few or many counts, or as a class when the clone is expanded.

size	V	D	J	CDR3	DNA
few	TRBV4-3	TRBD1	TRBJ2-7	CASSRDTGTGGYEQYF	TGCGCCAGCAGCCGAGATACCGGGACAGGGGGTTACGAGCAGTACTTC
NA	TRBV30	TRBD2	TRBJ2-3	CAAALAGTDTQYF	TGTGCCGCGGCGCTAGCGGGGACAGATACGCAGTATTTT
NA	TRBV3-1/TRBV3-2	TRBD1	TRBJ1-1	CASSPRAGQGNTEAFF	TGTGCCAGCAGCCCCCGGGCGGGACAGGGGAACACTGAAGCTTTCTTT
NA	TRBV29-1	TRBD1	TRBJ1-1	CSDGGDRAMNTEAFF	TGCAGCGACGGGGGGGACAGGGCCATGAACACTGAAGCTTTCTTT
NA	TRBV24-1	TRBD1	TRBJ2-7	CATSDSLGGTGRLEQYF	TGTGCCACCAGTGATTCTTTGGGCGGGACAGGTCGTCTTGAGCAGTACTTC
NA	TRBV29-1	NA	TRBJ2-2	CSVEYSTTGELFF	TGCAGCGTTGAGTACAGCACCACCGGGGAGCTGTTTTTT
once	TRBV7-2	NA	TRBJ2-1	CASSLDSNNEQFF	TGTGCCAGCAGCTTAGATTCAAACAATGAGCAGTTCTTC
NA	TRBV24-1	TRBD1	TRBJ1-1	CATTAGTGRNTEAFF	TGTGCCACCACCGCCGGGACAGGACGGAACACTGAAGCTTTCTTT
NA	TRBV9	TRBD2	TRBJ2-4	CASSEAAGAREAKNIQYF	TGTGCCAGCAGCGAGGCAGCGGGGGCGAGGGAAGCCAAAAACATTCAGTACTTC
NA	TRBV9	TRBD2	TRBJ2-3	CASSAPDWRASGELDTQYF	TGTGCCAGCAGCGCCCCAGATTGGAGGGCTAGCGGGGAGCTAGATACGCAGTATTTT
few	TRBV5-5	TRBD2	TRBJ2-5	CASSLELAGGRETQYF	TGTGCCAGCAGCCTCGAACTAGCGGGGGGAAGGGAGACCCAGTACTTC
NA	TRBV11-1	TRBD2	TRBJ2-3	CASSLLAGGTDTQYF	TGTGCCAGCAGCTTATTGGCGGGGGGCACAGATACGCAGTATTTT
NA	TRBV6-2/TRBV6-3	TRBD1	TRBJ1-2	CASSYSRQGDYGYTF	TGTGCCAGCAGTTACTCGAGACAGGGGGACTATGGCTACACCTTC